The 21 T cell receptor beta chains listed next were all sequenced from one sample in a study of T cells of healthy individuals. Using its own MiXCR run on the 5' RACE reads, TCRdb lists one record per CDR3 protein. Here the sample spans about 53,000 distinct CDR3 sequences, over 12% being singletons. These receptors all stem from a human donor in good health.

At least ten counts were recorded for this clonotype. The chain joins TRBV20-1 to TRBJ2-3; 9 bases match TRBD2. V was clipped by 4 bases and J by 4 bases; unmatched bases: 9. From germline, CDR1 is DFQATT and CDR2 SNEGSKA (reference sequence). The CDR3 contains 15 residues. The CDR3 nucleotides read TGCAGTGCTAACCCGATAGCGGGAGATCCAGATACGCAGTATTTT. It yields the protein CSANPIAGDPDTQYF.

This clonotype showed up many times. The rearrangement uses TRBV11-2 and TRBJ2-2; D ambiguous. This CDR3 has 13 residues. CDR1 is SGHAT, CDR2 FQNNGV, per germline. Trimming stripped 3 bases from V and 5 bases from J, with 7 bases between. For the CDR3, the DNA is TGTGCCAGCAGCTTCCCGGAAACCGGGGAGCTGTTTTTT. This codes for CASSFPETGELFF.

This clonotype was picked up a small number of times. Written as DNA, the CDR3 is TGTGCCAGCAGCGTAACGAGCGGGGGGTGGTCCGGGGAGCTGTTTTTT. Translated: CASSVTSGGWSGELFF. J is TRBJ2-2 and V is TRBV9, with 9 nucleotides matching TRBD2. V shed 1 base and J 6 bases; nucleotides not matched to a gene: 7. This CDR3 comprises 16 residues. CDR1 is SGDLS, CDR2 YYNGEE, per germline. The entire variable domain, with the rest obtained from reference TRBV9 and TRBJ2-2, is as follows: DSGVTQTPKHLITATGQRVTLRCSPRSGDLSVYWYQQSLDQGLQFLIQYYNGEERAKGNILERFSAQQFPDLHSELNLSSLELGDSALYFCASSVTSGGWSGELFFGEGSRLTVL.

The rearrangement joins TRBV6-1 to TRBJ2-1; a possible D gene is TRBD2 (5 bases). The CDR3 spans 14 residues. CDR1 MNHNS and CDR2 SASEGT come from the germline V gene. The germline V and J ends were trimmed by 0 bases and 2 bases, with 5 bases remaining between them. CDR3 protein: CASSEAGAYNEQFF. The DNA of the CDR3 is TGTGCCAGCAGTGAAGCGGGAGCCTACAATGAGCAGTTCTTC.

This clonotype showed up many times. V usage is TRBV20-1 and J usage is TRBJ1-6, with D tentatively TRBD1 (5 bases). This CDR3 has 15 residues. From germline, CDR1 is DFQATT and CDR2 SNEGSKA (reference sequence). The V end was cut by 6 bases, the J end by 5 bases, with 17 bases between. The CDR3 loop reads CSAHGSGGNNSPLHF. The CDR3 region has the DNA TGCAGTGCCCATGGCTCGGGGGGGAATAATTCACCCCTCCACTTT.

This chain links TRBV29-1 with TRBJ2-2; TRBD1 is a possible D gene (5 bases). The CDR3 consists of 13 residues. The ends were cut back, 5 bases at V and 1 base at J, with 8 bases in the middle. Germline V CDR1 and CDR2: SQVTM, ANQGSEA. CDR3 DNA sequence: TGCAGCGTTTACCAGGGGAACACCGGGGAGCTGTTTTTT. Translating it yields CSVYQGNTGELFF.

The genes are TRBV6-5 and TRBJ2-5; TRBD2 aligns across 8 bases. CDR1 and CDR2 from the germline V gene are MNHEY and SVGAGI. The CDR3 has 15 amino acids. J was trimmed by 7 bases and V by 0 bases; bases with no gene match: 7. CDR3 coding DNA: TGTGCCAGCAGTTACTCGACGGGGGGGGGTAGGACCCAGTACTTC. Translation gives CASSYSTGGGRTQYF.

This clonotype was observed a few times. The chain links TRBV28 to TRBJ2-7; D is possibly TRBD1 or TRBD2 (5 bases each). CDR3 length: 15 amino acids. The germline V gene has CDR1 MDHEN and CDR2 SYDVKM. Trimming shortened V by 5 bases and J by 4 bases, and 18 bases separated the two germline ends. CDR3 residues: CASSLPGTATYEQYF. CDR3 coding DNA: TGTGCCAGCAGTCTCCCCGGGACGGCTACTTACGAGCAGTACTTC.

This clonotype was seen more than once but under ten times. J is TRBJ2-7 and V is TRBV3-1; D not resolved. Germline V gene data show CDR1 as LGHDT and CDR2 as YNNKEL (reference sequence). The CDR3 has 16 residues. Trimming removed 1 base at V and 3 bases at J, with 16 bases between. In DNA, the CDR3 is TGTGCCAGCAGCCAAGCCCGACATCCCCCTCTCTACGAGCAGTACTTC. Residues: CASSQARHPPLYEQYF.

This clonotype is medium-sized in the sample. This rearrangement joins TRBV5-7 to TRBJ1-5; no clear D. TRBV5-7 falls under the ORF class, with uncertain function. Between the trimmed V and J ends, which lost 4 bases and 0 bases, there was a span of 14 bases. CDR3 size: 16 residues. In DNA, the CDR3 is TGTGCCAGCAGCCGCACTATGTTGCGTAGCAATCAGCCCCAGCATTTT. Translation: CASSRTMLRSNQPQHF.

This clonotype was picked up many times. CDR3 sequence (DNA): TGTGCCAGCAGTTTATGGACAGGGGGGACAGATACGCAGTATTTT. Its protein product is CASSLWTGGTDTQYF. V usage is TRBV27 and J usage is TRBJ2-3; 10 bases are a match to TRBD1. This CDR3 is built from 15 residues. V gave up 1 base and J gave up 3 bases; unmatched junction bases: 1. Germline V gene lookup returns CDR1 MNHEY and CDR2 SMNVEV (reference sequence).

This clonotype was seen ten or more times. The V call is TRBV9, the J call TRBJ2-2; unclear D gene. The germline V gene has CDR1 SGDLS and CDR2 YYNGEE. The CDR3 loop spans 15 amino acids. The V end lost 0 bases, the J end lost 4 bases, and 10 bases lay between the germline ends. This CDR3 reads CASSVGPGRTGELFF. The CDR3 DNA sequence: TGTGCCAGCAGCGTAGGCCCGGGTCGCACCGGGGAGCTGTTTTTT.

This rearrangement joins TRBV11-2 to TRBJ2-5, with D unresolved. Trimming took 3 bases from V and 5 from J, leaving 13 bases between them. Germline assignment: CDR1 SGHAT and CDR2 FQNNGV. The CDR3 totals 14 residues. The DNA of the CDR3 is TGTGCCAGCAGCTTTCTGGGCCCTTCGGAGACCCAGTACTTC. Translating gives CASSFLGPSETQYF. Based on the CDR3 plus reference TRBV11-2 and TRBJ2-5, the full variable domain is EAGVAQSPRYKIIEKRQSVAFWCNPISGHATLYWYQQILGQGPKLLIQFQNNGVVDDSQLPKDRFSAERLKGVDSTLKIQPAKLEDSAVYLCASSFLGPSETQYFGPGTRLLVL.

This clonotype was recorded at least ten times. The chain combines TRBV6-2 or TRBV6-3 with TRBJ2-2, with 8 nucleotides matching TRBD2. V shed 2 bases, J shed 4 bases, and the junction held 3 bases outside the gene matches. The CDR3 runs to 15 residues. In germline, CDR1 is MNHEY, CDR2 SVGEGT. This chain's CDR3 is CASSYDGRATGELFF. The CDR3 coding sequence is TGTGCCAGCAGTTACGACGGGAGGGCCACCGGGGAGCTGTTTTTT.

Within the sample, this clonotype is medium-sized. The chain is built from TRBV20-1 and TRBJ2-1; D is unclear. V was shortened by 1 base and J by 6 bases, with 13 bases between the two germline ends. The germline CDR1 and CDR2 sequences are DFQATT and SNEGSKA (reference sequence). The CDR3 loop spans 14 amino acids. CDR3 sequence: CSARGGRQSNEQFF. The CDR3 nucleotides are TGCAGTGCTAGAGGGGGTAGGCAGAGCAATGAGCAGTTCTTC.

This rearrangement joins TRBV9 to TRBJ1-3, with D perhaps matching TRBD1 (5 bases). The germline V and J ends were trimmed by 4 bases and 3 bases, with 14 bases remaining between them. The germline V gene has CDR1 SGDLS and CDR2 YYNGEE. The CDR3 consists of 15 residues. The CDR3 bases are TGTGCCAGCAGCTACGGCCGGGACCGTGGAAACACCATATATTTT. Encoded protein: CASSYGRDRGNTIYF.

This clonotype came up many times. J is TRBJ2-1 and V is TRBV6-4; TRBD2 agrees at 9 bases. V was clipped by 4 bases and J by 8 bases; unmatched bases: 9. This CDR3 region has 15 residues. Germline CDR1 MRHNA, CDR2 SNTAGT. CDR3 protein: CASSAQAGGIYEQFF. Written as DNA, the CDR3 is TGTGCCAGCAGTGCTCAAGCGGGGGGCATATATGAGCAGTTCTTC.

This clonotype came up many times. The rearrangement links TRBV6-5 to TRBJ1-1; the D gene is possibly TRBD1 (5 bases). V lost 5 bases, J lost 3 bases, and 13 bases lay in between. CDR1 and CDR2 from the germline V gene are MNHEY and SVGAGI. This CDR3 is 14 amino acids long. CDR3 DNA: TGTGCCAGCAGTCCGGGGCGAGGGTACACTGAAGCTTTCTTT. Its translation is CASSPGRGYTEAFF.

This chain joins TRBV6-2 or TRBV6-3 and TRBJ2-7, with 7 bases identical to TRBD1. V was pared by 4 bases and J by 3 bases, with 3 bases of the junction left unmatched. Per germline, CDR1 MNHEY and CDR2 SVGEGT. The CDR3 runs 13 residues. CDR3 nucleotide sequence: TGTGCCAGCAGTTTTGGGACAGTCTACGAGCAGTACTTC. This encodes CASSFGTVYEQYF.

This chain connects TRBV27 to TRBJ2-5; 8 positions agree with TRBD1. The CDR3 length is 13 residues. Germline CDR1 reads MNHEY; CDR2 reads SMNVEV (reference sequence). With V trimmed by 3 bases and J by 8 bases, 5 bases remained unmatched. Here the CDR3 reads CASSLEQGVTQYF. The CDR3 nucleotides are TGTGCCAGCAGTTTGGAACAGGGGGTCACCCAGTACTTC.

In its sample, this clonotype was seen a few times. The rearrangement joins TRBV9 to TRBJ1-4; perhaps TRBD1 as D (5 bases). Trimming stripped 4 bases from V and 2 bases from J, with 12 bases between. The length of the CDR3 is 15 residues. The germline CDR1 and CDR2 sequences are SGDLS and YYNGEE. The CDR3 nucleotides are TGTGCCAGCAGCACCCAGGGTTCGACTAATGAAAAACTGTTTTTT. Translating gives CASSTQGSTNEKLFF.